The rows below give T cell receptor beta chains drawn from one sample of a study of CD8 T cells in ankylosing spondylitis. TCRdb passed the 5' RACE reads through MiXCR, listing each CDR3 protein once. The data show under 250,000 distinct CDR3 sequences, roughly 24% seen once. Sample: blood, either unsorted or a sorted T cell fraction (not recorded which). These receptors all stem from a male donor with ankylosing spondylitis or in good health (not recorded which). Both conserved end residues are part of each CDR3. The order of the fields is J gene, D gene, V gene, clone size, CDR3 DNA, CDR3 protein. The D gene is left open where the match is weak. Size tells how often a clone was seen (once, few, many) or the class of an expanded clone, and some rows leave it out.

>TRBJ2-7|NA|TRBV7-2|NA
TGTGCCAGCAGCTTAGAGCGGTCCTACGAGCAGTACTTC
CASSLERSYEQYF
>TRBJ2-1|NA|TRBV5-1|NA
TGCGCCAGCAGCTTGCCCACTCTCACCTTGGACAATGAGCAGTTCTTC
CASSLPTLTLDNEQFF
>TRBJ2-5|NA|TRBV7-7|many
TGTGCTAGCAGCTTAGGAGGGCTAGCTACGGAGACCCAGTACTTC
CASSLGGLATETQYF
>TRBJ2-5|TRBD2|TRBV29-1|few
TGCAGCGTTGCCGTGGGACTAGCGAGGGAGACCCAGTACTTC
CSVAVGLARETQYF
>TRBJ2-1|TRBD2|TRBV20-1|many
TGCAGTGCTAGAGATGCTAGCGGAAACTACAATGAGCAGTTCTTC
CSARDASGNYNEQFF
>TRBJ2-1|NA|TRBV2|many
TGTGCCAGCACGCGCAACAATGAGCAGTTCTTC
CASTRNNEQFF
>TRBJ2-3|TRBD2|TRBV7-7|NA
TGTGCTAGCAGTCAAGGGGCTAGCGGCCCTAGCACAGATACGCAGTATTTT
CASSQGASGPSTDTQYF
>TRBJ2-4|NA|TRBV29-1|NA
TGCAGCGTTGAAATCGTGGGGGCACAAAACATTCAGTACTTC
CSVEIVGAQNIQYF
>TRBJ2-6|TRBD2|TRBV9|NA
TGTGCCAGCAGCGTAGGGGGGGGTTCCCCTGGGGCCAACGTCCTGACTTTC
CASSVGGGSPGANVLTF
>TRBJ2-3|NA|TRBV7-9|NA
TGTGCCAGCAGCCCCGACTTGAACCAGTATTTT
CASSPDLNQYF
>TRBJ2-1|TRBD2|TRBV11-2|many
TGTGCCAGCAGCTTGGGGGGGAGCACGGAGCAGTTCTTC
CASSLGGSTEQFF
>TRBJ2-3|NA|TRBV20-1|many
TGCAGTGCTAGAGACCAGCCAGATACGCAGTATTTT
CSARDQPDTQYF
>TRBJ2-2|NA|TRBV12-3/TRBV12-4|many
TGTGCCAGCAGTTTCGCGCGTAACACCGGGGAGCTGTTTTTT
CASSFARNTGELFF
>TRBJ2-2|TRBD2|TRBV20-1|many
TGCAGTGCTAGACCGGGGGGAGCTTCCGGGGAGCTGTTTTTT
CSARPGGASGELFF
>TRBJ2-7|TRBD1|TRBV29-1|NA
TGCAGCGTTGGTTCAGGACAGGGCTACGAGCAGTACTTC
CSVGSGQGYEQYF
>TRBJ1-1|NA|TRBV20-1|NA
TGCAGTGCTAGAGAGGTACAGGGTGTTTCTGAAGCTTTCTTT
CSAREVQGVSEAFF
>TRBJ1-1|NA|TRBV9|many
TGTGCCAGCAGCGTAGTACCCGGAGGGAGGAACACTGAAGCTTTCTTT
CASSVVPGGRNTEAFF
>TRBJ1-2|TRBD1|TRBV25-1|many
TGTGCCAGCAGCGGGGACAGGGGATATGGCTACACCTTC
CASSGDRGYGYTF
>TRBJ1-2|NA|TRBV5-1|many
TGCGCCAGCAGCTCCGCCCCAGGGAGCGGCTACACCTTC
CASSSAPGSGYTF
>TRBJ2-5|NA|TRBV12-3/TRBV12-4|many
TGTGCCAGCATGGGGGGAGAGGAGACCCAGTACTTC
CASMGGEETQYF
>TRBJ2-7|NA|TRBV29-1|NA
TGCAGCGTTGGGGGATCTTACGAGCAGTACTTC
CSVGGSYEQYF
>TRBJ2-6|NA|TRBV7-3|many
TGTGCCAGCAGCTCCTCGGGGACTGTCTCTGGGGCCAACGTCCTGACTTTC
CASSSSGTVSGANVLTF
>TRBJ2-3|NA|TRBV5-1|NA
TGCGCCAGCCGGGACGGGAGCACAGATACGCAGTATTTT
CASRDGSTDTQYF
>TRBJ1-1|NA|TRBV29-1|NA
TGCAGCGCCTCAGGGTGGAACACTGAAGCTTTCTTT
CSASGWNTEAFF
>TRBJ2-3|NA|TRBV12-5|many
TGTGCTAGTGGTTGGAGACTAGACCCTACGGGAGATACGCAGTATTTT
CASGWRLDPTGDTQYF
>TRBJ1-6|NA|TRBV20-1|NA
TGCAGTGCTACTACTGGGACCCGATATAATTCACCCCTCCACTTT
CSATTGTRYNSPLHF
>TRBJ2-7|NA|TRBV29-1|NA
TGCAGCGTTGCCCATAACTCCTACGAGCAGTACTTC
CSVAHNSYEQYF
>TRBJ2-1|TRBD1|TRBV20-1|NA
TGCAGTGCTCCCCAGGGGGCCTACAATGAGCAGTTCTTC
CSAPQGAYNEQFF
>TRBJ2-1|NA|TRBV11-2|many
TGTGCCAGCAGCTTCCTAGGAGCCTCCTACAATGAGCAGTTCTTC
CASSFLGASYNEQFF
>TRBJ2-2|NA|TRBV18|many
TGTGCCAGCTCACCACTCAGGATGAACACCGGGGAGCTGTTTTTT
CASSPLRMNTGELFF
>TRBJ2-5|NA|TRBV29-1|few
TGCAGCGTTGAGCCAGGGGAGAAAGAGACCCAGTACTTC
CSVEPGEKETQYF
>TRBJ2-5|NA|TRBV7-2|many
TGTGCCAGCAGCGTCAAAAAGGGGGGGGTTCCCCAGTACTTC
CASSVKKGGVPQYF
>TRBJ2-3|NA|TRBV7-8|many
TGTGCCAGCAGCTTAGACTCAGATACGCAGTATTTT
CASSLDSDTQYF
>TRBJ1-5|NA|TRBV5-1|many
TGCGCCAGCAGCTTGGGTGAAAATCAGCCCCAGCATTTT
CASSLGENQPQHF
>TRBJ2-1|TRBD2|TRBV3-1|many
TGTGCCAGCAGCCTGCAAACGGGCGGGAGGGCCAGGTATGAGCAGTTCTTC
CASSLQTGGRARYEQFF
>TRBJ1-2|NA|TRBV12-3/TRBV12-4|NA
TGTGCCAGCAGTTTATCGGGGGGATCTCCCGGCTACACCTTC
CASSLSGGSPGYTF
>TRBJ2-1|NA|TRBV18|many
TGTGCCAGCTCACCTCCAGGGTGGAATGAGCAGTTCTTC
CASSPPGWNEQFF
>TRBJ2-5|NA|TRBV29-1|many
TGCAGCGTTGACCGGGGCTCGGAGACCCAGTACTTC
CSVDRGSETQYF
>TRBJ2-1|TRBD2|TRBV24-1|NA
TGTGCCACCAGAGATAGCGGGAGGGCTATTGAGCAGTTCTTC
CATRDSGRAIEQFF
>TRBJ2-1|NA|TRBV29-1|few
TGCAGCGTTGACCTAGACAGATCCTACAATGAGCAGTTCTTC
CSVDLDRSYNEQFF